This TCR beta chain emerged from a study of T cells after yellow fever vaccination. Notes on the study in general: Detected again after the booster were most primary-vaccination clones, at about 96% CD4 and about 90% CD8.

Each CDR3 protein is one row after TCRdb ran MiXCR on the 5' RACE reads. Of a few hundred thousand distinct CDR3 sequences in the sample, roughly 6.1% were seen once. In this sample, this clonotype turned up a few times. Its antigen is unknown. The J segment lost 8 bases and the V segment lost 2 bases, leaving 5 bases of the junction unmatched. CDR1 SNHLY and CDR2 FYNNEI come from the germline V gene. The CDR3 sequence is 14 residues long. The V and J genes are TRBV2 and TRBJ1-2; 10 bases align to TRBD1. The sequenced sample was PBMCs, obtained 5 days after the yellow fever booster vaccination. The receptor was isolated from a man aged 30 to 39 who received the YFV17D yellow fever vaccine. This CDR3 reads CASSERQGAVGYTF. DNA for the CDR3: TGTGCCAGCAGTGAAAGACAGGGGGCAGTAGGCTACACCTTC.